The 24 T cell receptor beta chains below were found in one sample sequenced in a study of OX40 agonist ivuxolimab in advanced cancers. The data were produced by immunoSEQ multiplex PCR, yet TCRdb's version contains in-frame clones alone and is incomplete. The data contain approximately 45,000 clones, roughly nine tenths of them seen just once; the ten biggest clones take up about 52%. The specimen comprised CD4+ or CD8+ T cells sorted from blood, sampled in a trial of the OX40 agonist ivuxolimab. Receptors were obtained from an adult with an advanced solid tumor such as melanoma, head and neck, liver or kidney cancer.

The CDR3 loop is CASSLGTGQETQYF. The CDR3 DNA reads TGTGCCAGCAGCCTCGGGACAGGGCAAGAGACCCAGTACTTC. The chain joins TRBV7-9 to TRBJ2-5, with 9 bases that match TRBD1. Germline values: CDR1 SEHNR, CDR2 FQNEAQ (reference sequence). The CDR3 consists of 14 residues. Trimming cost V 5 bases and J 2 bases; bases outside gene matches: 3.

This clone was observed once. The V call is TRBV6-5, the J call TRBJ2-3; D tentatively reads TRBD1 or TRBD2 (7 bases each). The CDR3 runs 15 residues. CDR1 MNHEY and CDR2 SVGAGI come from the germline V gene. The V gene lost 6 bases and the J gene lost 3 bases, with 16 bases spanning the gap. CDR3 coding DNA: TGTGCCAGCAGGAACCAGGGGGGGGCAACAGATACGCAGTATTTT. It is translated as CASRNQGGATDTQYF.

This clone has a handful of counts. The rearrangement uses TRBV5-1 and TRBJ1-4; maybe TRBD1 (6 bases). V lost 3 bases and J lost 0, with 9 bases in between. Germline-derived CDR1 and CDR2 are SGHRS and YFSETQ. The CDR3 is 15 amino acids. The CDR3 loop is CASSWGHATNEKLFF. The CDR3 bases are TGCGCCAGCAGCTGGGGACACGCAACTAATGAAAAACTGTTTTTT.

The chain links TRBV7-9 to TRBJ2-2; 8 bases align to TRBD2. The germline CDR1 and CDR2 sequences are SEHNR and FQNEAQ (reference sequence). The CDR3 contains 15 residues. V lost 5 bases, J lost 4 bases, and 6 bases stayed unmatched. This chain's CDR3 is CASSLGGAATGELFF. The CDR3 DNA follows: TGTGCCAGCAGCCTCGGGGGGGCCGCCACCGGGGAGCTGTTTTTT.

The V call is TRBV15, the J call TRBJ1-6; 9 bases are shared with TRBD1. After removal of 3 bases from V and 4 bases from J, the junction contained 4 bases not matched to a gene. This CDR3 contains 16 residues. Per germline, CDR1 LNHNV and CDR2 YYDKDF (reference sequence). The CDR3 reads CATSSFGTGYNSPLHF. CDR3 sequence (DNA): TGTGCCACCAGCAGTTTCGGGACAGGGTATAATTCACCCCTCCACTTT.

This clone was seen once. The chain employs TRBV4-3 and TRBJ2-7; D perhaps matches TRBD2 (5 bases). Germline CDR1 reads LGHNA; CDR2 reads YSLEER. V was shortened by 0 bases and J by 5 bases, with 17 bases between the two germline ends. CDR3 length: 16 amino acids. The CDR3 loop is CASSQDYATGIHEQYF. In DNA form, the CDR3 reads TGCGCCAGCAGCCAAGATTACGCTACCGGGATCCACGAGCAGTACTTC.

The gene calls are TRBV30 and TRBJ2-7; unclear D gene. The CDR3 consists of 12 residues. V gave up 3 bases and J gave up 3 bases, with 9 bases separating them. CDR1 is GTSNPN and CDR2 is SVGIG in the germline V gene (reference sequence). CDR3 nucleotides: TGTGCCTGGAGCGCTAGATACTACGAGCAGTACTTC. It translates to CAWSARYYEQYF.

V is TRBV5-1 and J is TRBJ2-3; 10 nucleotides match TRBD2. CDR1 SGHRS and CDR2 YFSETQ come from the germline V gene. The CDR3 is made up of 18 amino acids. The V segment lost 1 base and the J segment 0 bases; nucleotides outside the gene matches: 8. The CDR3 DNA follows: TGCGCCAGCAGCTTGATGCCTAGCGGGAGATCTAGCACAGATACGCAGTATTTT. Protein product: CASSLMPSGRSSTDTQYF.

A note on this clone: The junction differs from germline at one of its ends, possibly a read error. The rearrangement links TRBV13 to TRBJ2-3, with TRBD2 identical over 10 bases. This CDR3 is built from 12 residues. Germline V gene sequence: CDR1 PRHDT, CDR2 FYEKMQ (reference sequence). The CDR3 sequence: CASSLPAGGQDF. CDR3 DNA: TGTGCCAGCAGCTTACCAGCGGGGGGGCAGGATTTT.

The rearrangement uses TRBV21-1 and TRBJ2-2; TRBD1 was called by the table and not checked on the DNA. TRBV21-1 is shown as a pseudogene. This CDR3 is 14 amino acids long. The CDR3 DNA follows: TGTGCCAGTGGGAAAAGGGGTGCCACCGGGGAGCTGTTTTTT. Amino acid sequence: CASGKRGATGELFF.

This clone was observed a single time. The V call is TRBV27, the J call TRBJ2-3, with D uncertain. The length of the CDR3 is 14 residues. The germline CDR1 and CDR2 sequences are MNHEY and SMNVEV (reference sequence). The germline V and J ends were trimmed by 3 bases and 0 bases, with 7 bases remaining between them. The CDR3 DNA is TGTGCCAGCAGTTTCGTTAGGAGCACAGATACGCAGTATTTT. Protein product: CASSFVRSTDTQYF.

The rearrangement joins TRBV29-1 to TRBJ2-3; 7 bases agree with TRBD2. V trimming: 3 bases; J trimming: 4 bases; junction bases outside the gene matches: 4. CDR3 size: 13 residues. Per germline, CDR1 SQVTM and CDR2 ANQGSEA. CDR3 in DNA: TGCAGCGTTGAGGCGGGGGAGGCAGATACGCAGTATTTT. Protein sequence: CSVEAGEADTQYF.

The V call is TRBV2, the J call TRBJ2-2, with TRBD2 as a possible D gene (6 bases). The germline CDR1 and CDR2 sequences are SNHLY and FYNNEI. There are 17 residues in the CDR3. The germline V and J ends were trimmed by 2 bases and 2 bases, with 15 bases remaining between them. CDR3 nucleotides: TGTGCCAGCAGTGAATGGGGCGGGACCTTAAACACCGGGGAGCTGTTTTTT. This sequence encodes CASSEWGGTLNTGELFF.

The chain is built from TRBV6-5 and TRBJ2-7; 10 positions agree with TRBD2. Per the germline V gene, CDR1 is MNHEY and CDR2 is SVGAGI. The CDR3 extends over 15 amino acids. Trimming cost V 5 bases and J 2 bases; bases outside gene matches: 6. The CDR3 is CASSVSAGGPYEQYF. The DNA of the CDR3 is TGTGCCAGCAGTGTCTCAGCGGGAGGGCCCTACGAGCAGTACTTC.

The chain uses TRBV4-2 and TRBJ2-7; D perhaps matches TRBD2 (7 bases). The length of the CDR3 is 16 residues. V was cut by 4 bases and J by 4 bases, with 20 bases left in between. CDR1 is LGHNA and CDR2 is YNFKEQ in the germline V gene. CDR3 region: CASSRGAGRGEYEQYF. CDR3 coding DNA: TGTGCCAGCAGCCGAGGGGCGGGGAGGGGGGAATACGAGCAGTACTTC.

This clone has a handful of counts. This chain joins TRBV30 and TRBJ1-4; D not certain. The ends were cut back, 5 bases at V and 4 bases at J, with 5 bases in the middle. This CDR3 region has 11 residues. From germline, CDR1 is GTSNPN and CDR2 SVGIG (reference sequence). CDR3 in DNA: TGTGCCTGGCACTATAATGAAAAACTGTTTTTT. As protein: CAWHYNEKLFF. Looking up the rest from reference TRBV30 and TRBJ1-4 gives the full variable domain: SQTIHQWPATLVQPVGSPLSLECTVEGTSNPNLYWYRQAAGRGLQLLFYSVGIGQISSEVPQNLSASRPQDRQFILSSKKLLLSDSGFYLCAWHYNEKLFFGSGTQLSVL.

The V and J genes are TRBV10-3 and TRBJ2-1; 11 nucleotides align to TRBD1. V dropped 10 bases and J dropped 14; count of bases not matched to a gene: 10. The CDR3 is 12 amino acids. CDR1 and CDR2 (germline): ENHRY, SYGVKD. The CDR3 here is CATHPTGQGEFF. CDR3 DNA sequence: TGTGCCACACATCCTACGGGACAGGGGGAGTTCTTC.

This clone was detected once. The chain employs TRBV19 and TRBJ1-5; maybe TRBD1 (6 bases). V dropped 3 bases and J dropped 3 bases, with 12 bases sitting between them. CDR1 is LNHDA and CDR2 is SQIVND in the germline V gene (reference sequence). The CDR3 has 15 residues. The CDR3 DNA follows: TGTGCCAGTAGTATCAGGGGAGAAGCCAATCAGCCCCAGCATTTT. The encoded protein is CASSIRGEANQPQHF.

Details on this clone: Mismatch with germline at one junction end may stem from a read error. The J gene is TRBJ2-1, the V gene TRBV13; TRBD2 is a possible D gene (6 bases). Per germline, CDR1 PRHDT and CDR2 FYEKMQ (reference sequence). The CDR3 spans 14 residues. CDR3 DNA: TGTGCCAGCAGCGGGCGGGACTCCTTCAATGAGCAGTTCTTC. Encoded protein: CASSGRDSFNEQFF.

This chain links TRBV14 with TRBJ2-1; D is unclear. Germline lookup yields CDR1 SGHDN and CDR2 FVKESK. This CDR3 contains 14 residues. V lost 0 bases, J lost 6 bases, and 9 bases lay in between. This CDR3 is CASSQDLRINEQFF. The CDR3 DNA reads TGTGCCAGCAGCCAAGATCTGCGGATCAATGAGCAGTTCTTC.

J is TRBJ2-3 and V is TRBV11-3; TRBD1 agrees at 9 bases. V dropped 1 base and J dropped 6; count of bases not matched to a gene: 2. The CDR3 runs to 14 residues. Germline CDR1 reads SGHNT; CDR2 reads YENEEA. DNA for the CDR3: TGTGCCAGCAGCTTAGGGACAGGGGCGGATACGCAGTATTTT. As protein: CASSLGTGADTQYF.

The chain links TRBV11-2 to TRBJ2-1, with TRBD1 matching 11 bases. CDR3 size: 16 residues. The V segment lost 5 bases and the J segment 7 bases; nucleotides outside the gene matches: 10. CDR1 and CDR2 (germline): SGHAT, FQNNGV. The CDR3 nucleotides are TGTGCCAGCAGCCTCAAAACCGGGACAGGGGGGAATGAGCAGTTCTTC. Protein sequence: CASSLKTGTGGNEQFF.

This chain uses TRBV27 with TRBJ2-7; 7 bases align to TRBD1. The V segment lost 6 bases and the J segment 2 bases; nucleotides outside the gene matches: 4. Germline V gives CDR1 MNHEY, CDR2 SMNVEV (reference sequence). The CDR3 consists of 13 residues. The CDR3 bases are TGTGCCAGCAGAGGGACAGAAGCCTACGAGCAGTACTTC. Its translation is CASRGTEAYEQYF.

This clone turned up a few times. V usage is TRBV6-5 and J usage is TRBJ2-3; D remains unclear. Trimming stripped 0 bases from V and 2 bases from J, with 3 bases between. The CDR3 runs 13 residues. Germline values: CDR1 MNHEY, CDR2 SVGAGI. CDR3 protein: CASSYSYTDTQYF. In nucleotides, the CDR3 is TGTGCCAGCAGTTACTCGTACACAGATACGCAGTATTTT.